A selection of T cell receptor beta chains follows, all from one sample in a study of technical replicates of blood from several donors. TCRdb's copy holds only in-frame clones and misses some; the assay was immunoSEQ multiplex PCR. Here the sample spans about 83,000 clones, roughly 92% being singletons. Sequences were obtained from T cells isolated from PBMCs. These TCRs come from a human donor in good health. The CDR3 runs from the conserved cysteine through the conserved F or W. Fields, in order: clone size, V gene, J gene, D gene, CDR3 protein, CDR3 DNA. The D gene is left open where the match is weak. Rows may omit the clone size; those that give it use once, few, many or a size class.

>few|TRBV19|TRBJ1-1|TRBD1
CASRKTGDWTEAFF
TGTGCCAGTAGAAAGACAGGGGATTGGACTGAAGCTTTCTTT
>.|TRBV4-1|TRBJ2-7|TRBD1
CASSQDRTGGFYEQYF
TGCGCCAGCAGCCAAGATAGGACAGGGGGGTTTTACGAGCAGTACTTC
>.|TRBV28|TRBJ1-2|.
CASRARGYTF
TGTGCCAGCAGGGCCCGTGGCTACACCTTC
>.|TRBV7-9|TRBJ1-4|.
CASSLASFEKLFF
TGTGCCAGCAGCTTAGCCAGTTTTGAAAAACTGTTTTTT
>.|TRBV5-1|TRBJ1-6|TRBD1
CASSFQGGSPLHF
TGCGCCAGCAGCTTCCAGGGGGGTTCACCCCTCCACTTT
>.|TRBV30|TRBJ1-5|TRBD1
CAWNRQGAGQPQHF
TGTGCCTGGAACCGACAGGGAGCTGGACAGCCCCAGCATTTT
>.|TRBV6-5|TRBJ1-1|TRBD1
CASLSGGRNTEAFF
TGTGCCAGCTTGTCAGGGGGCAGGAACACTGAAGCTTTCTTT
>.|TRBV7-6|TRBJ2-7|.
CASSVGLPISYEQYF
TGTGCCAGCAGCGTAGGACTTCCGATCTCCTACGAGCAGTACTTC
>.|TRBV13|TRBJ1-2|.
CASSLAWRGYGYTF
TGTGCCAGCAGCTTAGCGTGGAGGGGCTATGGCTACACCTTC
>.|TRBV28|TRBJ1-5|TRBD1
CASSPGTGGHFRKPQHF
TGTGCCAGCAGCCCTGGGACAGGGGGCCATTTCAGGAAGCCCCAGCATTTT
>.|TRBV25-1|TRBJ2-5|TRBD2
CASSDRGLAGYQETQYF
TGTGCCAGCAGTGATCGGGGACTAGCGGGGTACCAAGAGACCCAGTACTTC
>.|TRBV11-3|TRBJ2-5|.
CASSRKKRTKGGETQYF
TGTGCCAGCAGCCGGAAAAAACGGACGAAGGGGGGGGAGACCCAGTACTTC
>once|TRBV5-4|TRBJ2-7|TRBD1
CASRDGQGGSYEQYF
TGTGCCAGCAGGGATGGACAGGGTGGGTCCTACGAGCAGTACTTC
>.|TRBV4-1|TRBJ2-2|TRBD1
CASSHRGRNTGELFF
TGCGCCAGCTCCCACAGGGGACGGAACACCGGGGAGCTGTTTTTT